Listed below are T cell receptor beta chains from one sample, sequenced in a study of vaccination effects on CD4 cells after COVID-19. Their antigen targets remain unknown. This table comes from immunoSEQ multiplex PCR, and its TCRdb copy is limited to in-frame clones, with some not included. The sample yields tens of thousands of clones, roughly 69% seen once. The material was CD4+ T cells from PBMCs cultured with HCoV-NL63 spike peptides, obtained before COVID-19 vaccination. The receptors stem from a human donor who had a prior SARS-CoV-2 infection. Each CDR3 is given with its conserved first and last residue. The order of the fields is D gene, clone size, J gene, V gene, CDR3 protein, CDR3 DNA. D genes are given only for firm matches. Expanded clones are given a class, and other clones once, few, many or no size at all.

>TRBD2|.|TRBJ2-5|TRBV5-1
CASSLEGGLAGVETQYF
TGCGCCAGCAGCTTGGAAGGGGGACTAGCGGGGGTAGAGACCCAGTACTTC
>TRBD1|.|TRBJ1-1|TRBV13
CASSSRDRGTEAFF
TGTGCCAGCAGCTCCAGGGACAGGGGAACTGAAGCTTTCTTT
>.|once|TRBJ1-2|TRBV18
CASSPPRGHYGYTF
TGTGCCAGCTCACCACCCAGGGGCCACTATGGCTACACCTTC
>.|.|TRBJ1-2|TRBV7-9
CASSFGWASYTF
TGTGCCAGCAGCTTTGGTTGGGCGAGCTACACCTTC
>.|few|TRBJ1-6|TRBV7-9
CASSLSGNSPLHF
TGTGCCAGCAGCTTATCAGGAAATTCACCCCTCCACTTT
>.|.|TRBJ2-7|TRBV10-3
CAISENPASSSYEQYF
TGTGCCATCAGTGAAAACCCCGCTAGCTCCTCCTACGAGCAGTACTTC
>TRBD2|.|TRBJ2-1|TRBV7-3
CASSFSSGREQFF
TGTGCCAGCAGCTTTTCTAGCGGGCGTGAGCAGTTCTTC
>TRBD1|.|TRBJ2-3|TRBV6-5
CASNRQGAFTDTQYF
TGTGCCAGCAACCGACAGGGGGCTTTCACAGATACGCAGTATTTT
>.|.|TRBJ2-3|TRBV19
CANHTCESDTQYF
TGTGCCAATCACACGTGTGAATCAGATACGCAGTATTTT
>TRBD1|.|TRBJ1-5|TRBV20-1
CSASSLGGRTGDQPQHF
TGCAGTGCTAGTTCCCTAGGGGGTAGGACAGGTGATCAGCCCCAGCATTTT
>.|once|TRBJ2-3|TRBV27
CASRAVQGPDTQYF
TGTGCCAGCAGGGCGGTTCAGGGGCCAGATACGCAGTATTTT
>TRBD1|.|TRBJ2-2|TRBV3-1/TRBV3-2
CASSRMKQGAAANTGELFF
TGTGCCAGCAGCCGGATGAAACAGGGGGCCGCGGCGAACACCGGGGAGCTGTTTTTT
>.|.|TRBJ2-7|TRBV6-9
CASSLVHEQYF
TGTGCCAGCAGCCTCGTACACGAGCAGTACTTC
>TRBD1|.|TRBJ1-5|TRBV4-1
CASSQDLLRGPEKAGQPQHF
TGCGCCAGCAGCCAAGATCTACTGAGGGGGCCGGAGAAGGCAGGTCAGCCCCAGCATTTT
>.|.|TRBJ1-6|TRBV4-2
CASSQDRRGNGSPLHF
TGTGCCAGCAGCCAAGATCGGCGGGGCAATGGATCACCCCTCCACTTT
>TRBD2|.|TRBJ2-3|TRBV9
CASSVELAGGTDTQYF
TGTGCCAGCAGCGTAGAACTAGCGGGAGGAACAGATACGCAGTATTTT
>.|.|TRBJ2-3|TRBV24-1
CATSEDAEPGQRTDTQYF
TGTGCCACCAGTGAGGACGCCGAGCCAGGGCAACGCACAGATACGCAGTATTTT
>TRBD1|.|TRBJ1-2|TRBV19
CASSIMFSPGGGGYTF
TGTGCCAGTAGTATAATGTTTTCCCCAGGGGGCGGGGGCTACACCTTC
>.|.|TRBJ1-2|TRBV7-9
CASSLVGYGYTF
TGTGCCAGCAGCTTAGTCGGCTATGGCTACACCTTC
>.|.|TRBJ2-6|TRBV6-5
CASSWGNTGANVLTF
TGTGCCAGCAGTTGGGGAAATACTGGGGCCAACGTCCTGACTTTC
>TRBD1|few|TRBJ1-1|TRBV2
CASSADRGPAFF
TGTGCCAGCAGCGCGGACAGGGGCCCAGCTTTCTTT
>TRBD2|.|TRBJ2-3|TRBV9
CASSGGRATDTQYF
TGTGCCAGCAGCGGCGGGAGGGCCACAGATACGCAGTATTTT
>TRBD2|.|TRBJ2-7|TRBV11-2
CASSLGVAGNYEQYF
TGTGCCAGCAGCTTAGGGGTAGCGGGGAACTACGAGCAGTACTTC
>.|.|TRBJ2-4|TRBV11-2
CASSSSRGAKNIQYF
TGTGCCAGCAGCTCCTCAAGAGGGGCCAAAAACATTCAGTACTTC
>.|.|TRBJ2-1|TRBV9
CASSEKMWGPGNEQFF
TGTGCCAGCAGCGAGAAGATGTGGGGGCCAGGGAATGAGCAGTTCTTC
>.|.|TRBJ1-4|TRBV4-1
CASSHRTAGGNEKLFF
TGCGCCAGCAGCCACCGAACGGCAGGAGGGAATGAAAAACTGTTTTTT
>.|.|TRBJ2-7|TRBV6-1
CASSEGGLGYEQYF
TGTGCCAGCAGTGAAGGGGGACTGGGATACGAGCAGTACTTC
>.|.|TRBJ1-1|TRBV4-1
CASSLSGFSEAFF
TGCGCCAGCAGCTTATCAGGGTTCTCTGAAGCTTTCTTT
>.|.|TRBJ2-5|TRBV29-1
CSVVGRAETQYF
TGCAGCGTTGTAGGTAGGGCGGAGACCCAGTACTTC
>.|.|TRBJ1-1|TRBV4-2
CASSQDVGQGRGGATEAFF
TGTGCCAGCAGCCAAGATGTGGGGCAGGGCAGGGGTGGCGCCACTGAAGCTTTCTTT
>.|once|TRBJ2-2|TRBV28
CASSLWRSLSPGELFF
TGTGCCAGCAGTTTATGGCGGTCTTTAAGCCCCGGGGAGCTGTTTTTT
>TRBD1|.|TRBJ2-7|TRBV7-8
CASSLGYHSDRASYEQYF
TGTGCCAGCAGCTTAGGGTATCATTCGGACAGGGCTTCCTACGAGCAGTACTTC
>TRBD2|.|TRBJ2-7|TRBV6-5
CVSSYSVGLIIYEQYF
TGTGTCAGCAGTTACTCGGTGGGACTAATAATCTACGAGCAGTACTTC
>TRBD1|.|TRBJ1-2|TRBV11-2
CASSFGTGVGGYTF
TGTGCCAGCAGCTTCGGGACAGGGGTTGGGGGCTACACCTTC
>TRBD2|once|TRBJ2-7|TRBV25-1
CASSGTSGPYEQYF
TGTGCCAGCAGTGGGACTAGCGGACCCTACGAGCAGTACTTC
>.|.|TRBJ1-2|TRBV6-1
CASSDAGAFNYGYTF
TGTGCCAGCAGTGATGCAGGGGCCTTTAACTATGGCTACACCTTC
>.|.|TRBJ1-5|TRBV9
CASSPGTGRNQPQHF
TGTGCCAGCAGCCCGGGGACGGGTCGCAATCAGCCCCAGCATTTT
>TRBD2|.|TRBJ2-3|TRBV5-4
CASSLGAGVSTDTQYF
TGTGCCAGCAGCTTGGGTGCGGGAGTTAGCACAGATACGCAGTATTTT
>.|.|TRBJ2-3|TRBV9
CASSVAAVTDTQYF
TGTGCCAGCAGCGTAGCGGCTGTCACAGATACGCAGTATTTT
>.|.|TRBJ1-2|TRBV4-3
CASSPELEPNYGYTF
TGCGCCAGCAGCCCAGAACTTGAACCTAACTATGGCTACACCTTC
>TRBD2|.|TRBJ2-1|TRBV7-2
CASSLAGTSGRAKQFF
TGTGCCAGCAGCTTAGCGGGGACTAGCGGGAGGGCCAAGCAGTTCTTC
>TRBD1|.|TRBJ1-1|TRBV6-1
CASSEGGTGLKAFF
TGTGCCAGCAGTGAAGGAGGGACAGGGTTAAAAGCTTTCTTT
>TRBD2|.|TRBJ2-3|TRBV19
CASRSPGLATDTQYF
TGTGCCAGTCGGTCTCCGGGACTAGCAACAGATACGCAGTATTTT
>.|.|TRBJ2-2|TRBV9
CASSRRDSGELFF
TGTGCCAGCAGCAGACGGGACTCCGGGGAGCTGTTTTTT
>.|.|TRBJ1-4|TRBV20-1
CSASRVEGEKLFF
TGCAGTGCTAGTCGGGTGGAGGGAGAAAAACTGTTTTTT
>.|.|TRBJ2-1|TRBV12-3/TRBV12-4
CASSEGEGEQFF
TGTGCCAGCAGTGAGGGAGAGGGTGAGCAGTTCTTC
>.|.|TRBJ1-2|TRBV18
CASSAGIETIGYTF
TGTGCCAGCTCAGCAGGGATAGAGACAATCGGCTACACCTTC
>.|.|TRBJ2-7|TRBV13
CASSLNPTGSYEQYF
TGTGCCAGCAGCTTAAACCCTACAGGCTCGTACGAGCAGTACTTC
>.|.|TRBJ2-7|TRBV6-5
CASSYRRDLSYEQYF
TGTGCCAGCAGTTATCGACGGGACCTATCTTACGAGCAGTACTTC
>.|few|TRBJ2-7|TRBV4-2
CASSQRPGDVYEQYF
TGTGCCAGCAGCCAGAGGCCGGGGGATGTCTACGAGCAGTACTTC
>TRBD2|.|TRBJ2-1|TRBV5-1
CASSFLAGNYNEQFF
TGCGCCAGCAGCTTTCTAGCGGGTAACTACAATGAGCAGTTCTTC
>TRBD2|.|TRBJ2-1|TRBV5-1
CASSYGSGSSYNEQFF
TGCGCCAGCAGTTATGGTAGCGGGAGCTCCTACAATGAGCAGTTCTTC
>.|.|TRBJ2-3|TRBV5-1
CASSLPLVTDTQYF
TGCGCCAGCAGCCTCCCCCTTGTCACAGATACGCAGTATTTT